This TCR beta chain was recorded in a study of CD8+CD57+ T cells in acquired aplastic anemia. Study at large: Each DNA sample taken from sorted CD4+ and CD8+ cells came to about 3.4 ug on average. Points from the study as a whole: The same twenty-nine CD8+ CDR3 sequences occurred in patients and in controls.

Patients chosen for sequencing had shown CD8+CD57+ cell expansion by flow cytometry. V was cut by 7 bases and J by 5 bases, with 19 bases left in between. Germline loops: CDR1 SGDLS, CDR2 YYNGEE. The CDR3 loop spans 15 amino acids. About this clonotype itself: What it recognizes is unknown.

The study profiled TCR beta VDJ and CDR3 using genomic DNA as template. Via MiXCR, TCRdb re-called the reads, giving one row per CDR3 protein. The sample shows roughly 220,000 distinct CDR3 sequences, 55% to 65% of them seen only once. The sequence derives from a human donor with aplastic anemia. Specimen: sorted CD4+, CD8+, or CD8+CD57+ T cells (not recorded which) from PBMCs. The chain is built from TRBV9 and TRBJ2-1; the D gene is possibly TRBD1 (5 bases). Here the CDR3 DNA reads TGTGCCAGCGGCGGCAGGGAAGGCACACACAATGAGCAGTTCTTC. Amino acids: CASGGREGTHNEQFF.